The 30 T cell receptor beta chains reported below all come from one sample, sequenced in a study of early T cells in non-severe SARS-CoV-2 infection. TCRdb called the 5' RACE reads again in MiXCR, with one record for every CDR3 protein. This table holds tens of thousands of distinct CDR3 sequences, about 6.1% found once. Here the sequenced sample was whole blood, taken at baseline. The receptors derive from an adult who was a healthcare worker with PCR-confirmed SARS-CoV-2 infection or an uninfected control (not recorded which).

This clonotype has ten or more counts. The chain links TRBV19 to TRBJ2-3; a weak D match, TRBD2 (5 bases). The V gene's germline CDR1 is LNHDA and CDR2 SQIVND (reference sequence). CDR3 size: 14 residues. Trimming removed 6 bases from V and 0 bases from J, with 10 bases in between. DNA for the CDR3: TGTGCCAGTAGGGAGGACCCTAGCACAGATACGCAGTATTTT. This sequence encodes CASREDPSTDTQYF.

This clonotype has a handful of counts. The V and J genes are TRBV11-1 and TRBJ2-7, with D tentatively TRBD2 (6 bases). Trimming removed 3 bases at V and 4 bases at J, with 13 bases between. The CDR3 is made up of 14 amino acids. CDR1 is SGHAT and CDR2 is FQDESV in the germline V gene (reference sequence). CDR3 residues: CASSFWGEKYEQYF. CDR3 DNA sequence: TGTGCCAGCAGCTTCTGGGGGGAGAAATACGAGCAGTACTTC.

The rearrangement joins TRBV12-3 or TRBV12-4 to TRBJ2-7, with 8 bases fitting TRBD1. The CDR3 spans 16 residues. The trim removed 6 bases at V and 1 base at J, leaving 11 bases unmatched. CDR3: CASSFANRGASYEQYF. As DNA, the CDR3 is TGTGCCAGCAGCTTTGCAAACAGGGGGGCATCCTACGAGCAGTACTTC.

This clonotype was counted a few times. This chain connects TRBV4-1 to TRBJ2-2; D is unclear. Trimming took 0 bases from V and 0 from J, leaving 11 bases between them. The CDR3 sequence is 17 residues long. Per the germline V gene, CDR1 is MGHRA and CDR2 is YSYEKL. The CDR3 DNA follows: TGCGCCAGCAGCCAAGATTTAGGAGACGCGAACACCGGGGAGCTGTTTTTT. It yields the protein CASSQDLGDANTGELFF.

This clonotype has at least ten counts. The chain couples TRBV20-1 to TRBJ2-7, with D perhaps TRBD2 (5 bases). Germline CDR1 reads DFQATT; CDR2 reads SNEGSKA (reference sequence). The CDR3 is made up of 12 amino acids. The V end was cut by 7 bases, the J end by 4 bases, with 14 bases between. CDR3 DNA sequence: TGCAGTGTGCGAGGGCTGGAGTACGAGCAGTACTTC. It codes for CSVRGLEYEQYF.

The chain employs TRBV18 and TRBJ1-2; 10 bases match TRBD1. V lost 2 bases, J lost 7 bases, and 10 bases stayed unmatched. CDR1 KGHSH and CDR2 LQKENI come from the germline V gene. This CDR3 is 16 amino acids long. The CDR3 here is CASSPVGTGVRRGYTF. The CDR3 DNA sequence: TGTGCCAGCTCACCAGTAGGGACAGGGGTCCGTCGTGGCTACACCTTC.

The rearrangement joins TRBV3-1 to TRBJ1-5, with TRBD1 matching over 11 bases. The junction had 3 bases not matched to a gene; V was cut back by 4 bases and J by 1 base. The CDR3 length is 16 residues. CDR1 is LGHDT, CDR2 YNNKEL, per germline (reference sequence). CDR3 DNA sequence: TGTGCCAGCAGCCCCGGGACAGGGGGGAGCAATCAGCCCCAGCATTTT. Its translation is CASSPGTGGSNQPQHF. Full variable domain (rest looked up from reference TRBV3-1 and TRBJ1-5): DTAVSQTPKYLVTQMGNDKSIKCEQNLGHDTMYWYKQDSKKFLKIMFSYNNKELIINETVPNRFSPKSPDKAHLNLHINSLELGDSAVYFCASSPGTGGSNQPQHFGDGTRLSIL.

This clonotype was observed a handful of times. The chain links TRBV7-2 to TRBJ2-5; possible D gene TRBD1, 5 bases. V was cut by 5 bases and J by 3 bases, with 16 bases left in between. CDR1 is SGHTA and CDR2 is FQGNSA in the germline V gene. The length of the CDR3 is 15 residues. Here the CDR3 reads CASSTLQGTKETQYF. For the CDR3, the DNA is TGTGCCAGCAGCACCCTTCAGGGTACCAAAGAGACCCAGTACTTC. The full variable domain, rest sourced from reference TRBV7-2 and TRBJ2-5, is GAGVSQSPSNKVTEKGKDVELRCDPISGHTALYWYRQSLGQGLEFLIYFQGNSAPDKSGLPSDRFSAERTGGSVSTLTIQRTQQEDSAVYLCASSTLQGTKETQYFGPGTRLLVL.

This clonotype has at least ten counts. No conserved phenylalanine or tryptophan is present at the end of the CDR3, so a read error is the likely explanation. The limits of the CDR3 on the DNA are not certain, so only TCRdb's listed CDR3 is given. The CDR3 is CASSHAAGG. The rearrangement joins TRBV23-1 to TRBJ2-1; TRBD1, as called in the table, went unchecked against the DNA. TRBV23-1 is marked as an open reading frame, function uncertain. The CDR3 is 9 amino acids in total, end residues counted.

This clonotype showed up just a few times. The CDR3 here is CASSTSPLHF. Here the CDR3 DNA reads TGTGCCAGCAGCACTTCACCCCTCCACTTT. The chain links TRBV7-9 to TRBJ1-6; D gene uncertain. The CDR3 has 10 amino acids. Per the germline V gene, CDR1 is SEHNR and CDR2 is FQNEAQ (reference sequence). Trimming took off 5 bases at V and 9 bases at J, with 2 bases between the two ends.

This clonotype was counted between two and nine times. This rearrangement joins TRBV7-2 to TRBJ2-7; D is ambiguous. The CDR3 is 14 amino acids. Trimming removed 1 base from V and 2 bases from J, with 9 bases in between. CDR1 is SGHTA, CDR2 FQGNSA, per germline. In DNA form, the CDR3 reads TGTGCCAGCAGCTTAGTGACTCCTACCTACGAGCAGTACTTC. Its translation is CASSLVTPTYEQYF.

V gene TRBV27 combines with J gene TRBJ2-5; 9 nucleotides match TRBD1. The CDR3 has 18 residues. Per the germline V gene, CDR1 is MNHEY and CDR2 is SMNVEV (reference sequence). Unmatched junction bases numbered 14, after V lost 5 bases and J lost 1 base. CDR3 bases: TGTGCCAGCAGTAAGATGGTTCGGGGACAGGGAGTCCAAGAGACCCAGTACTTC. Its protein product is CASSKMVRGQGVQETQYF.

This chain connects TRBV6-2 or TRBV6-3 to TRBJ2-5, with D possibly TRBD2 on 6 matching bases. The CDR3 has 14 amino acids. Trimming pared 11 bases from V and 5 bases from J, leaving 21 bases between. Germline loops: CDR1 MNHEY, CDR2 SVGEGT. The CDR3 region is CAGHIEAGGETQYF. The CDR3 coding sequence is TGTGCCGGACACATAGAAGCCGGAGGGGAGACCCAGTACTTC.

This clonotype turned up a few times. The V gene is TRBV5-1, the J gene TRBJ2-5, with 13 nucleotides matching TRBD2. Germline CDR1 reads SGHRS; CDR2 reads YFSETQ. The CDR3 has 19 amino acids. The V and J ends lost 0 bases and 0 bases, in that order; junction bases with no gene match: 8. DNA of the CDR3: TGCGCCAGCAGCTTGGCCCGGACTAGCGGGGGCCGGTACCAAGAGACCCAGTACTTC. Its protein is CASSLARTSGGRYQETQYF.

This clonotype was counted ten times or more. The J gene is TRBJ2-7, the V gene TRBV7-9; TRBD2 is a possible D gene (5 bases). The CDR3 length is 12 residues. The germline gives CDR1 SEHNR, CDR2 FQNEAQ (reference sequence). Trimming stripped 5 bases from V and 6 bases from J, with 11 bases between. CDR3: CASSEGLFEQYF. The DNA for the CDR3 is TGTGCCAGCAGCGAGGGTTTATTCGAGCAGTACTTC.

This clonotype showed up many times. This sequence joins TRBV7-2 and TRBJ2-3; 11 nucleotides align to TRBD2. With 0 bases clipped from V and 0 bases from J, the junction kept 8 bases outside the gene matches. The CDR3 covers 19 residues. The germline V gene encodes CDR1 SGHTA and CDR2 FQGNSA. CDR3 coding DNA: TGTGCCAGCAGCTTAGCTGGGACTAGCGGATATATGAGCACAGATACGCAGTATTTT. This encodes CASSLAGTSGYMSTDTQYF.

The V call is TRBV20-1, the J call TRBJ2-1, with D perhaps matching TRBD1 or TRBD2 (5 bases each). Trimming removed 3 bases at V and 6 bases at J, with 12 bases between. The CDR3 is 13 amino acids. Germline V gives CDR1 DFQATT, CDR2 SNEGSKA (reference sequence). The CDR3, as DNA: TGCAGTGCTAGTTCTGAGGGACCCAATGAGCAGTTCTTC. This gives the protein CSASSEGPNEQFF.

This clonotype was seen repeatedly, ten times or more. This chain uses TRBV28 with TRBJ1-4; D gene uncertain. V shed 5 bases and J shed 6 bases, with 16 bases lying between them. Germline V gene lookup returns CDR1 MDHEN and CDR2 SYDVKM. The CDR3 runs 15 residues. The CDR3 is CASSPPREEDEKLFF. In DNA, the CDR3 is TGTGCCAGCAGTCCTCCCCGGGAGGAGGATGAAAAACTGTTTTTT.

This clonotype showed up many times. The V and J genes are TRBV5-5 and TRBJ1-5; D ambiguous. V shed 5 bases and J shed 11 bases, with 20 bases lying between them. CDR3 length equals 14 residues. Germline V lookup: CDR1 SGHKS, CDR2 YYEKEE (reference sequence). The CDR3 is CASSPSGSVVAQHF. The CDR3 bases are TGTGCCAGCAGTCCTTCCGGGTCCGTTGTAGCCCAGCATTTT. The full variable domain, completed using reference TRBV5-5 and TRBJ1-5, is DAGVTQSPTHLIKTRGQQVTLRCSPISGHKSVSWYQQVLGQGPQFIFQYYEKEERGRGNFPDRFSARQFPNYSSELNVNALLLGDSALYLCASSPSGSVVAQHFGDGTRLSIL.

This clonotype was seen many times. The chain links TRBV7-2 to TRBJ2-5, with 12 bases lining up with TRBD2. Germline-derived CDR1 and CDR2 are SGHTA and FQGNSA. CDR3 length equals 17 residues. V shed 3 bases and J 5 bases; nucleotides not matched to a gene: 10. CDR3 bases: TGTGCCAGCAGCTTTAGGCTAGCGGGGGGGATGGTCGAGACCCAGTACTTC. As protein: CASSFRLAGGMVETQYF. Based on the CDR3 plus reference TRBV7-2 and TRBJ2-5, the full variable domain is GAGVSQSPSNKVTEKGKDVELRCDPISGHTALYWYRQSLGQGLEFLIYFQGNSAPDKSGLPSDRFSAERTGGSVSTLTIQRTQQEDSAVYLCASSFRLAGGMVETQYFGPGTRLLVL.

Ten or more counts support this clonotype. The chain carries TRBV7-2 and TRBJ2-3; TRBD2 matches at 15 bases. The ends lost 5 bases at V and 4 bases at J; junction bases unmatched: 7. Germline CDR1 reads SGHTA; CDR2 reads FQGNSA. This CDR3 spans 17 amino acids. CDR3 protein: CASSLGLAGGQADTQYF. The DNA of the CDR3 is TGTGCCAGCAGCCTCGGACTAGCGGGGGGGCAAGCAGATACGCAGTATTTT. The variable domain in full, with the rest retrieved from reference TRBV7-2 and TRBJ2-3, is GAGVSQSPSNKVTEKGKDVELRCDPISGHTALYWYRQSLGQGLEFLIYFQGNSAPDKSGLPSDRFSAERTGGSVSTLTIQRTQQEDSAVYLCASSLGLAGGQADTQYFGPGTRLTVL.

Details on this clonotype: One end of the junction is discordant with germline, which a read error may explain. The chain employs TRBV5-8 and TRBJ2-2; either TRBD1 or TRBD2 may supply D (5 bases each). This CDR3 has 15 residues. Germline assignment: CDR1 SGHTS and CDR2 YDEGEE. In DNA form, the CDR3 reads TGTGCCAGCAGCCCGGGGACCGTATACACCGGGGAGCTGGTTTTT. It is translated as CASSPGTVYTGELVF.

This clonotype was seen only a few times. The V call is TRBV15, the J call TRBJ2-1, with a possible D match to TRBD1 (6 bases). Germline V CDR1 and CDR2: LNHNV, YYDKDF (reference sequence). CDR3 length: 15 residues. Trimming removed 0 bases from V and 5 bases from J, with 11 bases in between. As DNA, the CDR3 is TGTGCCACCAGCAGAGACAGGGGCTTGCACAATGAGCAGTTCTTC. Its protein product is CATSRDRGLHNEQFF. The entire variable domain, with the rest obtained from reference TRBV15 and TRBJ2-1, is as follows: DAMVIQNPRYQVTQFGKPVTLSCSQTLNHNVMYWYQQKSSQAPKLLFHYYDKDFNNEADTPDNFQSRRPNTSFCFLDIRSPGLGDTAMYLCATSRDRGLHNEQFFGPGTRLTVL.

This clonotype showed up just a few times. The chain carries TRBV5-1 and TRBJ2-1, with TRBD1 identical over 7 bases. J was trimmed by 4 bases and V by 6 bases; bases with no gene match: 4. CDR1 and CDR2 from the germline V gene are SGHRS and YFSETQ. This CDR3 has 13 residues. The CDR3 DNA sequence: TGCGCCAGCACTGGGACAGAGTACAATGAGCAGTTCTTC. It specifies CASTGTEYNEQFF. Full variable domain (outside the CDR3, taken from reference TRBV5-1 and TRBJ2-1): KAGVTQTPRYLIKTRGQQVTLSCSPISGHRSVSWYQQTPGQGLQFLFEYFSETQRNKGNFPGRFSGRQFSNSRSEMNVSTLELGDSALYLCASTGTEYNEQFFGPGTRLTVL.

There are many counts of this clonotype. The chain is built from TRBV30 and TRBJ2-6, with TRBD1 as a possible D gene (6 bases). CDR1 is GTSNPN and CDR2 is SVGIG in the germline V gene (reference sequence). This CDR3 comprises 16 residues. Trimming stripped 8 bases from V and 2 bases from J, with 19 bases between. CDR3: CAVREGVGTGANVLTF. As DNA, the CDR3 is TGTGCCGTCCGAGAGGGGGTAGGAACTGGGGCCAACGTCCTGACTTTC. Full variable domain (remainder filled in from reference TRBV30 and TRBJ2-6): SQTIHQWPATLVQPVGSPLSLECTVEGTSNPNLYWYRQAAGRGLQLLFYSVGIGQISSEVPQNLSASRPQDRQFILSSKKLLLSDSGFYLCAVREGVGTGANVLTFGAGSRLTVL.

This clonotype was seen only a few times. The rearrangement links TRBV10-3 to TRBJ2-7; TRBD2 might be the D (5 bases). CDR3 length: 14 amino acids. V was cut by 5 bases and J by 3 bases, with 14 bases left in between. Germline values: CDR1 ENHRY, CDR2 SYGVKD. DNA of the CDR3: TGTGCCATCAGTCCGCAATTAGGAGGCTACGAGCAGTACTTC. Translation: CAISPQLGGYEQYF.

This clonotype occurred many times. V and J are TRBV7-9 and TRBJ2-1; D perhaps matches TRBD1 (5 bases). The V gene lost 3 bases and the J gene lost 4 bases, with 7 bases spanning the gap. This CDR3 has 13 residues. Looked up from germline, CDR1 is SEHNR and CDR2 is FQNEAQ (reference sequence). The CDR3 DNA reads TGTGCCAGCAGCTTGGGGCTTTACAATGAGCAGTTCTTC. This gives the protein CASSLGLYNEQFF.

This clonotype was detected a few times. The rearrangement joins TRBV7-2 to TRBJ1-2, with 9 bases identical to TRBD1. This CDR3 is 14 amino acids long. The germline V gene encodes CDR1 SGHTA and CDR2 FQGNSA. V was pared by 4 bases and J by 5 bases, with 5 bases of the junction left unmatched. The CDR3: CASSSGTGIYGYTF. For the CDR3, the DNA is TGTGCCAGCAGCTCCGGGACAGGGATTTATGGCTACACCTTC.

This clonotype was found a few times. V is TRBV27 and J is TRBJ2-1; TRBD1 might be the D (6 bases). Trimming removed 5 bases at V and 5 bases at J, with 16 bases between. The CDR3 runs to 15 residues. Germline CDR1 reads MNHEY; CDR2 reads SMNVEV (reference sequence). DNA of the CDR3: TGTGCCAGCAGTCCTATTACAGGGTTTCACAATGAGCAGTTCTTC. Translated: CASSPITGFHNEQFF.

This clonotype was counted at least ten times. This chain links TRBV3-2 with TRBJ2-7; the listed D gene, TRBD2, was not tested against the DNA. TRBV3-2 is assigned pseudogene status. CDR3 length: 13 amino acids. The DNA for the CDR3 is TGTGCCAGCAGCCGTGCTGGAGGCCACGAGCAGTACTTC. It specifies CASSRAGGHEQYF.